This T cell receptor (beta chain) was sequenced during a study of T cells in Graves' hyperthyroidism and ophthalmopathy. Overall study context: Peripheral blood was obtained at initial diagnosis, preceding any treatment. The study, taken as a whole, reports: Stable hyperthyroidism and ophthalmopathy were separated using 13 V-J signatures. Most thyroid-expanded clonotypes above 0.001 were also found in blood.

In the case of this clonotype: Its cognate antigen is unknown.

Active moderate-to-severe ophthalmopathy, Clinical Activity Score at least 3, NOSPECS at least 4, under 3 months' duration. Amplification of TCR beta CDR3 regions was performed using RNA transcripts as template. An initial round of RT-PCR targeting the TCR CDR3 relied on the HTBI primer set. TCRdb re-called the multiplex PCR reads through MiXCR, storing one row per CDR3 protein. Among some 570,000 distinct CDR3 sequences listed, approximately 14% were seen once. The CDR3 is 15 residues long. Unmatched junction bases numbered 5, after V lost 3 bases and J lost 6 bases. Germline values: CDR1 SGDLS, CDR2 YYNGEE.

The chain is built from TRBV9 and TRBJ2-2, with TRBD2 matching 10 bases. The sequence derives from a woman aged 18-29 years with Graves' ophthalmopathy. The sample comprised blood. The CDR3 loop is CASSGSGRGAGELFF. The CDR3 DNA reads as TGTGCCAGCAGCGGAAGCGGGAGGGGCGCCGGGGAGCTGTTTTTT.